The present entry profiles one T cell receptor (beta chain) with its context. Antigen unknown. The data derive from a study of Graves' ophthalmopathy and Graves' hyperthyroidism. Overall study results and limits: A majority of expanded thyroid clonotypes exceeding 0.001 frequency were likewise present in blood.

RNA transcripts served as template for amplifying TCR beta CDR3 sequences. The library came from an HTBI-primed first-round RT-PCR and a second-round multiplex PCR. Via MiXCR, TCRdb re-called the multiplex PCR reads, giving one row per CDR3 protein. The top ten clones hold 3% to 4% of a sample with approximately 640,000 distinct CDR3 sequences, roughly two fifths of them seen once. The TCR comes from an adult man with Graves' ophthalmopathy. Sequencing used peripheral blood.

The CDR3 sequence is CASSPTDTGFYGYTF. The CDR3 region has the DNA TGTGCCAGCTCACCCACCGATACGGGGTTCTATGGCTACACCTTC. This chain links TRBV7-3 with TRBJ1-2, with D uncertain. CDR1 is SGHTA, CDR2 FQGTGA, per germline. V was trimmed by 8 bases and J by 4 bases, leaving 20 bases between them. The CDR3 spans 15 residues.